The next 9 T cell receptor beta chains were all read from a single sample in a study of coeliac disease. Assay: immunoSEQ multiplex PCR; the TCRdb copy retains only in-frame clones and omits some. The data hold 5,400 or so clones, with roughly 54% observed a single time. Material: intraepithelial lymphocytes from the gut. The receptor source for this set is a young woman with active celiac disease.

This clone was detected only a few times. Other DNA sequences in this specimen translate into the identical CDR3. The CDR3 DNA follows: TGTGCCAGCGGACTAGCGGGGATCACAGATACGCAGTATTTT. It is translated as CASGLAGITDTQYF. V gene TRBV2 combines with J gene TRBJ2-3; 12 positions agree with TRBD2. This CDR3 comprises 14 residues. CDR1 and CDR2 from the germline V gene are SNHLY and FYNNEI. J lost 2 bases, V lost 8 bases, and 2 bases had no gene match. The whole variable domain, filled in from reference TRBV2 and TRBJ2-3, reads EPEVTQTPSHQVTQMGQEVILRCVPISNHLYFYWYRQILGQKVEFLVSFYNNEISEKSEIFDDQFSVERPDGSNFTLKIRSTKLEDSAMYFCASGLAGITDTQYFGPGTRLTVL.

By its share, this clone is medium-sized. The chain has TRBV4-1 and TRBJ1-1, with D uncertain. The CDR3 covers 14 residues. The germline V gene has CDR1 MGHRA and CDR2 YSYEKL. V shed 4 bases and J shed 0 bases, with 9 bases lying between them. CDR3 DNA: TGCGCCAGCAGCCCGGACGGGATGAACACTGAAGCTTTCTTT. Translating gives CASSPDGMNTEAFF.

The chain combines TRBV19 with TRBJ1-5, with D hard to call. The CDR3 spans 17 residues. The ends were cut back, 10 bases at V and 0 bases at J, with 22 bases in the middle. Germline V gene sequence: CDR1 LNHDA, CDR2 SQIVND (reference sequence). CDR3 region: CAIPERTTEYSNQPQHF. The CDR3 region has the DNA TGTGCCATTCCGGAGCGGACGACGGAGTATAGCAATCAGCCCCAGCATTTT. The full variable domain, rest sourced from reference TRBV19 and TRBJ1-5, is DGGITQSPKYLFRKEGQNVTLSCEQNLNHDAMYWYRQDPGQGLRLIYYSQIVNDFQKGDIAEGYSVSREKKESFPLTVTSAQKNPTAFYLCAIPERTTEYSNQPQHFGDGTRLSIL.

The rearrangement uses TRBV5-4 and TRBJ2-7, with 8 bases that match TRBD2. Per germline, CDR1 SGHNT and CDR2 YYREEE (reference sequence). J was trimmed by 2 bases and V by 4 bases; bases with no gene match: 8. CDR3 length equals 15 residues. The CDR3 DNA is TGTGCCAGCAGCGCCGGACTAGCCGGACCCTACGAGCAGTACTTC. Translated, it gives CASSAGLAGPYEQYF.

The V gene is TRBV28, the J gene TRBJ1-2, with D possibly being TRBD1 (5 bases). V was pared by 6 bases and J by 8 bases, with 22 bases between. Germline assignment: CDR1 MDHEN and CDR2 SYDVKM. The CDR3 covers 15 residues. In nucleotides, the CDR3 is TGTGCCAGCAGCCCCGGTAGTTTAGGGGCGCGAGGCTACACCTTC. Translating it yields CASSPGSLGARGYTF.

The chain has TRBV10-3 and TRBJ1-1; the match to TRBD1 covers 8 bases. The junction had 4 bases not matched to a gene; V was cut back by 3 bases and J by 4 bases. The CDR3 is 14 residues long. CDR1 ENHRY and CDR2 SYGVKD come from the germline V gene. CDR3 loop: CAISERQGSTEAFF. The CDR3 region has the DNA TGTGCCATCAGTGAACGACAGGGGAGCACTGAAGCTTTCTTT.

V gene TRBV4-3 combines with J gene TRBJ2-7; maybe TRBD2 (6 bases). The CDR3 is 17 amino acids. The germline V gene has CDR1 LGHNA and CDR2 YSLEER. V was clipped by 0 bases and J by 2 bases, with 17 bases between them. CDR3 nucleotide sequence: TGCGCCAGCAGCCAAGATCGGGCGGGGATAAGCACCTACGAGCAGTACTTC. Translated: CASSQDRAGISTYEQYF.

The CDR3 bases are TGTGCCAGCAGTTACGACAGGGCCGTGGGGGAGCAGTTCTTC. It specifies CASSYDRAVGEQFF. The rearrangement links TRBV6-5 to TRBJ2-1; 7 nucleotides align to TRBD1. Unmatched junction bases numbered 8, after V lost 2 bases and J lost 10 bases. CDR1 is MNHEY and CDR2 is SVGAGI in the germline V gene. The CDR3 length is 14 residues.

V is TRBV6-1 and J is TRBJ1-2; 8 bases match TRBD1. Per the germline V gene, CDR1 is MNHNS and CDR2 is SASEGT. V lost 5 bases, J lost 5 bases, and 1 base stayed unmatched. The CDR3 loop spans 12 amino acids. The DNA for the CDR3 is TGTGCCAGCAGTCGACAGGGGTATGGCTACACCTTC. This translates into CASSRQGYGYTF.